This T cell receptor (beta chain) came from a study of T cell repertoires in cytomegalovirus infection. Study-level information: Indications of both CMV infection and matching HLA type were provided by public TCR beta signatures. Study findings and constraints: CMV-specific HLA-C-restricted TCR beta clonotypes dominated the ex vivo response.

TCRdb analysed the reads with MiXCR anew, one entry per CDR3 protein. Of roughly 310,000 distinct CDR3 sequences listed, 15% to 20% are singletons. About this clonotype: Antigen unknown.

This clonotype was sampled from a human donor in good health (CMV status not recorded). Some clones in this sample may be carry-over from other donors' samples. What was sequenced was PBMCs.

CDR3 region: CASSAGTGAQPQHF. In DNA, the CDR3 is TGTGCCAGCAGTGCCGGGACAGGGGCTCAGCCCCAGCATTTT. The gene calls are TRBV2 and TRBJ1-5; 10 bases fit TRBD1. The V and J ends lost 4 bases and 6 bases, in that order; junction bases with no gene match: 3. The CDR3 totals 14 residues. From germline, CDR1 is SNHLY and CDR2 FYNNEI.